The rows below give T cell receptor beta chains drawn from one sample of a study of blood T cell repertoires in COVID-19. Using immunoSEQ multiplex PCR, the repertoire was profiled, and TCRdb retains in-frame clones only, with some absent. The repertoire has about 300,000 clones, 86% of them found once; the top ten carry 1.5% to 2%. Material for sequencing was peripheral blood. The receptors come from a woman in her fifties or sixties with acute or convalescent COVID-19. CDR3s leave out the opening cysteine and the closing phenylalanine or tryptophan. Fields, in order: J gene, V gene, CDR3 protein.

TRBJ1-1 TRBV6-5 ASHQDPQPNTEAF
TRBJ2-7 TRBV6-5 ASSYSASGTYEQY
TRBJ2-1 TRBV7-9 ASSSLAGLSSYNEQF
TRBJ2-5 TRBV5-4 ASSFPGGRGETQY
TRBJ2-6 TRBV6-5 ASRVDSGANVLT
TRBJ2-3 TRBV6-2/TRBV6-3 ASSFSGSTDTQY
TRBJ1-1 TRBV7-9 ASNRGRGSLNTEAF
TRBJ2-7 TRBV4-3 ASSQGGQGRGEQY
TRBJ1-3 TRBV9 ASSVGGALLSSGNTIY
TRBJ2-7 TRBV28 ASSLGQESYEQY
TRBJ1-3 TRBV19 ASTYTRDRAGNTIY
TRBJ2-1 TRBV11-3 ASSLGAGGSYNEQF
TRBJ1-2 TRBV25-1 ASSDPRTGDSYGYT
TRBJ1-1 TRBV7-8 ASSSDQNIINGVWF
TRBJ1-2 TRBV30 AWSSQQGGGYGYT
TRBJ1-1 TRBV30 ASLGEDTEAF
TRBJ2-1 TRBV30 AWSRDRGEVYEQF
TRBJ2-7 TRBV28 ASRGQGTSYEQY
TRBJ2-3 TRBV7-2 ASSPYDIAGGRSTDTQY
TRBJ1-2 TRBV28 ASSLSLSNYGYT
TRBJ2-1 TRBV7-8 ASSLARAGKSYNEQF
TRBJ2-1 TRBV7-2 ASSFRRAEGNEQF
TRBJ1-5 TRBV19 ASSIESVWGGNQPQH
TRBJ2-4 TRBV25-1 ASTDTRRIENIQY
TRBJ2-7 TRBV5-1 ASSPGTGRVEQY
TRBJ1-5 TRBV24-1 ATSEGGNQPQH
TRBJ2-7 TRBV6-1 ASSVRNIGTGVYEQY
TRBJ2-5 TRBV10-3 AIRAGTGQETQY
TRBJ2-3 TRBV7-9 ASSVSGRGTDTQY
TRBJ2-1 TRBV6-6 ASSSVEQF
TRBJ2-3 TRBV29-1 SVDSGRSEDTQY
TRBJ2-7 TRBV10-3 AISEDGTVSYEQY
TRBJ2-1 TRBV4-1 ASSQDLGSWNEQF
TRBJ2-5 TRBV3-1/TRBV3-2 ASSQRGQGETQY
TRBJ1-2 TRBV7-3 ASSFDRGGGYT
TRBJ2-3 TRBV7-9 ASSPGLSTDTQY
TRBJ2-7 TRBV29-1 SVEDPSVGGEQY